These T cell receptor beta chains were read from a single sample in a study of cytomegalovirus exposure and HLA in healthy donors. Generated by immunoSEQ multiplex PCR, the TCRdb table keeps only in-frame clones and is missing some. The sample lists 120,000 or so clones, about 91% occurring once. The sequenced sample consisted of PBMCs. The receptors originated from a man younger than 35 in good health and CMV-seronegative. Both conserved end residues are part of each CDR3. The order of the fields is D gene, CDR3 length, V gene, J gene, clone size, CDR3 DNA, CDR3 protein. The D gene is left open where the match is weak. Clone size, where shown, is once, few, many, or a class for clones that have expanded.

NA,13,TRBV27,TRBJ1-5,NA,TGTGCCAGCAGAGCCACAGGAAATCAGCCCCAGCATTTT,CASRATGNQPQHF
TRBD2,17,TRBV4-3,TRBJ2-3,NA,TGCGCCAGCAGCCAACCCCCTCTAGCGGGGGTTAGCGATACGCAGTATTTT,CASSQPPLAGVSDTQYF
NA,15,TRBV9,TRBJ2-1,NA,TGTGCCAGCAGCGCCGGAGTAAGCTCCTACAATGAGCAGTTCTTC,CASSAGVSSYNEQFF
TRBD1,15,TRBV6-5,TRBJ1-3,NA,TGTGCCAGCACCCGGACAGGGGCCTCTGGAAACACCATATATTTT,CASTRTGASGNTIYF
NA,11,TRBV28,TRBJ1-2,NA,TGTGCCAGCAGACAGTCATATGGCTACACCTTC,CASRQSYGYTF
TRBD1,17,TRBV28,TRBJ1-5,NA,TGTGCCAGCAGTGCCGCGGACAGGCGGTTTTTCCCCCAGCCCCAGCATTTT,CASSAADRRFFPQPQHF
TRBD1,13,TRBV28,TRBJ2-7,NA,TGTGCCAGCCAAGGACAGGGTCGAACTCAGCAGTACTTC,CASQGQGRTQQYF
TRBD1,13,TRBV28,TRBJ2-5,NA,TGTGCCAGCAGTTTGGACAGGCCCCGGACCCAGTACTTC,CASSLDRPRTQYF
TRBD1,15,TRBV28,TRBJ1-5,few,TGTGCCAGCAGAAATGACAGGGAGCTCAATCAGCCCCAGCATTTT,CASRNDRELNQPQHF
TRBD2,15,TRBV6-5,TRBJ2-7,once,TGTGCCAGCAGTTACTCCCTAGCGGGAGTATACGAGCAGTACTTC,CASSYSLAGVYEQYF
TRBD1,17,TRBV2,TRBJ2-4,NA,TGTGCCAGCAGTCAAACCGGGACAGGTGTAGCCAAAAACATTCAGTACTTC,CASSQTGTGVAKNIQYF
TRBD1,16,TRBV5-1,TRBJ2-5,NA,TGCGCCAGCAGCTTGGCAAATACAGGGGCGAAAGAGACCCAGTACTTC,CASSLANTGAKETQYF
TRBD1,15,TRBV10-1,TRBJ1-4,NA,TGCGCCAGCAGCGAAGGACAGGGGAATAATGAAAAACTGTTTTTT,CASSEGQGNNEKLFF
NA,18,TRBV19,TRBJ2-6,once,TGTGCCAGTAGTATATCTAGCTCAATCCCCTCTGGGGCCAACGTCCTGACTTTC,CASSISSSIPSGANVLTF
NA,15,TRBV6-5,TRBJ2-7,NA,TGTGCCAGCAGACCCCCCCTAACGAGCTCCTACGAGCAGTACTTC,CASRPPLTSSYEQYF
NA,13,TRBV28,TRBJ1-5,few,TGTGCCAGCAGTTTCGCTATTAATCAGCCCCAGCATTTT,CASSFAINQPQHF
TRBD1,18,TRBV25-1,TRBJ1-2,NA,TGTGCCAGCAGTGAATATGCCCCAGGGCAGGGGGATTGGTATGGCTACACCTTC,CASSEYAPGQGDWYGYTF
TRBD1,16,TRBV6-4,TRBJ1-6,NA,TGTGCCAGCAGTGACTCCGGACAGGGTCAAAATTCACCCCTCCACTTT,CASSDSGQGQNSPLHF
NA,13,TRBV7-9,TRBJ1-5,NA,TGTGCCAGCAGCTTCGGGGGGAATCAGCCCCAGCATTTT,CASSFGGNQPQHF
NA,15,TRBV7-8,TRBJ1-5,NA,TGTGCCAGCAGCTTAGCAGGGAGCTACAATCAGCCCCAGCATTTT,CASSLAGSYNQPQHF
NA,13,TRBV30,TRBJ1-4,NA,TGTGCCTGGAGATGGTACAGCGGCGAAAAACTGTTTTTT,CAWRWYSGEKLFF
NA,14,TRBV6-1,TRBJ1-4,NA,TGTGCCAGCAGTGATTCAGGGGTTTGGGAAAAACTGTTTTTT,CASSDSGVWEKLFF
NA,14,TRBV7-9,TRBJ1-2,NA,TGTGCCAGCAGCTTAGGACAGTCGAACTATGGCTACACCTTC,CASSLGQSNYGYTF
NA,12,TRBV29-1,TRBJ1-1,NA,TGCAGCGTTGGCGCCGGGAACACTGAAGCTTTCTTT,CSVGAGNTEAFF
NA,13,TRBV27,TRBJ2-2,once,TGTGCCAGCAGTTTATCCCGTACCGGGGAGCTGTTTTTT,CASSLSRTGELFF
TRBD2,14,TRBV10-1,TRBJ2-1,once,TGCGCCAGCAGTGAGTCGGGGGGGGAGGATGAGCAGTTCTTC,CASSESGGEDEQFF
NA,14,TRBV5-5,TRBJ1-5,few,TGTGCCAGCAGCCCCAGCTTGGAGGATCAGCCCCAGCATTTT,CASSPSLEDQPQHF
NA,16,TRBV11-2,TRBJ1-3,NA,TGTGCCAGCAGCTCATCCGCAGTGATATCTGGAAACACCATATATTTT,CASSSSAVISGNTIYF
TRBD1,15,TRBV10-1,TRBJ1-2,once,TGCGCCAGCAGTGGGACAGGGGATTTTAACTATGGCTACACCTTC,CASSGTGDFNYGYTF
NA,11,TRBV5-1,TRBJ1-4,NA,TGCGCCAGATCGGTGAATGAAAAACTGTTTTTT,CARSVNEKLFF
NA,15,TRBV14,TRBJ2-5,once,TGTGCCAGCAGCCAAGAAGCGAATTCAAGGGAGACCCAGTACTTC,CASSQEANSRETQYF
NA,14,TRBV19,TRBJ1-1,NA,TGTGCCAGTAGTATGTGGCGGGAGAACACTGAAGCTTTCTTT,CASSMWRENTEAFF
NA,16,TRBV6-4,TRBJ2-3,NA,TGTGCCAGCAGTGACACAGTCTGGGCTAGCACAGATACGCAGTATTTT,CASSDTVWASTDTQYF
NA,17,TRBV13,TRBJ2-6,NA,TGTGCCAGCAGCTTAGAGGGAGAAAGCTCTGGGGCCAACGTCCTGACTTTC,CASSLEGESSGANVLTF
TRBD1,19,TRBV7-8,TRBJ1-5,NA,TGTGCCAGCAGCTTATTTGCCCTGGACAGGGGAAATAGCAATCAGCCCCAGCATTTT,CASSLFALDRGNSNQPQHF
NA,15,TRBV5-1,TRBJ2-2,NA,TGCGCCAGCATAGGCGGGGCGGGGAACACCGGGGAGCTGTTTTTT,CASIGGAGNTGELFF
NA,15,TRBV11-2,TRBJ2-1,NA,TGTGCCAGCAGACCTGACGGGAGCTCCTACAATGAGCAGTTCTTC,CASRPDGSSYNEQFF
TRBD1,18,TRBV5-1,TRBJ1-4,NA,TGCGCCAGCAGCTTGCGTCCTCAGGGGGTGGCAACTAATGAAAAACTGTTTTTT,CASSLRPQGVATNEKLFF
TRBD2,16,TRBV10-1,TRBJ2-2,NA,TGCGCCAGCAGTGACACGGGGGGGCGGAGCACCGGGGAGCTGTTTTTT,CASSDTGGRSTGELFF
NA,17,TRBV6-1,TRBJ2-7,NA,TGTGCCAGCAGTGAAGCGCTTGGCAGGGCAGGCTCCTACGAGCAGTACTTC,CASSEALGRAGSYEQYF
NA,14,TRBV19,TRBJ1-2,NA,TGTGCCAGTACTAAATCAGCGACTCCTTATGGCTACACCTTC,CASTKSATPYGYTF
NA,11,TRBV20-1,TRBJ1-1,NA,TGCAGTGCCCAACGGGACACTGAAGCTTTCTTT,CSAQRDTEAFF
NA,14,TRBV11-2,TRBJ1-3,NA,TGTGCCAGCAGCTATACGACAGCTGGAAACACCATATATTTT,CASSYTTAGNTIYF
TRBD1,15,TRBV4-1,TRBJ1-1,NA,TGCGCCAGCAGCCAAGATGCAGGGGGAGACACTGAAGCTTTCTTT,CASSQDAGGDTEAFF
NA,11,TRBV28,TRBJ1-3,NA,TGTGCCAGCCTGTCTGGAAACACCATATATTTT,CASLSGNTIYF
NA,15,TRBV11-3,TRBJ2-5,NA,TGTGCCAGCAGCTTAGATGACGCAGGGCAAGAGACCCAGTACTTC,CASSLDDAGQETQYF
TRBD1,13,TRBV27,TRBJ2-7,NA,TGTGCCAGCAGGGGGACAGGGTTTTACGAGCAGTACTTC,CASRGTGFYEQYF
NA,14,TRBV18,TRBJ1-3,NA,TGTGCCAGCTCACCACTAGACTCTGGAAACACCATATATTTT,CASSPLDSGNTIYF
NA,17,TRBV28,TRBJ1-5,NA,TGTGCCAGCAGTTTACTGCCAGGGTTTGGTGTGAATCAGCCCCAGCATTTT,CASSLLPGFGVNQPQHF
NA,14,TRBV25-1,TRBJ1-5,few,TGTGCCAGCAGTGATATCCAGAGCAATCAGCCCCAGCATTTT,CASSDIQSNQPQHF
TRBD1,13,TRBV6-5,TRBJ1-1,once,TGTGCCAGCAGTACGACAGGGCCCCTTGAAGCTTTCTTT,CASSTTGPLEAFF
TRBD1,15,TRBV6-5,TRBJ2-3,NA,TGTGCCAGCAGTGTCCGGGACAGGGACGGAGATACGCAGTATTTT,CASSVRDRDGDTQYF
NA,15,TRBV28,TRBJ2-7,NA,TGTGCCAGCAATGATCTGGACAGAAGCTCCTACGAGCAGTACTTC,CASNDLDRSSYEQYF
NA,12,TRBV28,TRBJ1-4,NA,TGTGCCAGCAGTTTCGGGAATGAAAAACTGTTTTTT,CASSFGNEKLFF
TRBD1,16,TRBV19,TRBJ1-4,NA,TGTGCCAGTAGTACGATGAAGGACAGGGTAGAGGAAAAACTGTTTTTT,CASSTMKDRVEEKLFF
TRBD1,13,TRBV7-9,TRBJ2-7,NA,TGTGCCAGCAGCCGGGACAGCACCTACGAGCAGTACTTC,CASSRDSTYEQYF
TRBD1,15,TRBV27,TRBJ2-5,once,TGTGCCAGCAGCCGAGGGACAGGGGGCCGGGAGACCCAGTACTTC,CASSRGTGGRETQYF